This TCR beta chain was recovered during a study of CD8+ T cells in alopecia areata. Study as a whole: C3H/HeJ donors with spontaneous alopecia, roughly 6-13 months old, supplied skin grafts to roughly 7-11-week-old female C3H/HeJ mice.

In each case, RNA was isolated and then reverse transcribed into cDNA as the sequencing template. TCRdb's table, derived via immunoSEQ multiplex PCR, lists solely in-frame clones and lacks some. The sample holds about 270,000 clones, and no clone turns up only once. CDR3 length: 17 amino acids. Germline V gene data show CDR1 as LGHNA and CDR2 as YNLKQL (reference sequence). Germline trimming cut 0 bases from V and 0 bases from J; bases unmatched to any gene: 4. Pooled cells of cutaneous lymph node origin were sorted on CD4, CD8alpha, NKG2D, NKG2ACE and other markers. This clone turned up a few times. Genes and germline are mouse. The read ends 4 residues before the CDR3 terminus; that terminus is restored from the germline J gene.

The receptor was isolated from a C3H/HeJ mouse with alopecia areata. Mice of this strain are of MHC haplotype H2-k. The sample consisted of CD4+ T cells sorted from a lymph node. The V call is TRBV5, the J call TRBJ2-1; 8 bases agree with TRBD2. The DNA read from the CDR3 is TGTGCCAGCAGCCAAGACTGGGGGGCCCATAACTATGCT. Its protein product is CASSQDWGAHNYA. The CDR3 as a whole reads CASSQDWGAHNYAEQFF.